The clone carrying this T cell receptor (beta chain) was counted ten times or more. This entry is derived from a study of T cells in Graves' hyperthyroidism and ophthalmopathy. TCR beta CDR3 region amplification was performed from RNA transcripts. Carried out on the TCR CDR3, a first-round RT-PCR used the HTBI primer set. A single record per CDR3 protein comes from TCRdb applying MiXCR to the multiplex PCR reads. Of around 800,000 distinct CDR3 sequences listed, over 35% were seen once; the top ten hold 8.9%. Germline-derived CDR1 and CDR2 are SGHTA and FQGNSA. The length of the CDR3 is 12 residues. Trimming cost V 5 bases and J 7 bases, with 8 bases left between them. Any patient presenting with uncontrolled infection, other autoimmune disease, pregnancy or lactation was left out. Diagnostic assessment was based on clinical symptoms, serum thyroxine and TRAb, thyroid ultrasound and orbital computed tomography. PBMCs were obtained from approximately 10 ml fresh peripheral blood.

Sequencing used blood. This chain links TRBV7-2 with TRBJ2-2; unclear D gene. The sequence was obtained from a man aged 18 to 29 with Graves' hyperthyroidism. DNA of the CDR3: TGTGCCAGCAGCCGCCCAGGCGGGGAGCTGTTTTTT. Its protein is CASSRPGGELFF.